This T cell receptor (beta chain) was observed in a study of blood T cells in healthy people across ages. General study points: Strong correlation linked observed beta diversity and percent naive T cells.

A J-beta primer mix and a sample-barcoded 5' primer were used in a second PCR of about 7 to 12 cycles. From the 5' RACE reads, TCRdb called clonotypes with MiXCR, one entry per CDR3 protein. This sample has 760,000 or so distinct CDR3 sequences, with 25% found just once. Each donor supplied approximately 10 milliliters of peripheral blood. A word on this clonotype: Its matching antigen is unknown.

This sample also belongs to another study, concerning T cells of mothers and their children. As reported in that work: The donor cohort consisted of a few healthy Caucasian mothers and their six children.

The clonotype comes from a boy aged 10-17 years in good health. The sample was blood.

The CDR3 protein is CASSFPGQIYEQYF. The CDR3 region has the DNA TGTGCCAGCAGCTTCCCGGGACAGATCTACGAGCAGTACTTC. The chain has TRBV7-9 and TRBJ2-5, with TRBD1 matching 7 bases. The closer fit of TRBJ2-7 to the DNA end suggests the J call may be wrong. Germline CDR1 and CDR2: SEHNR and FQNEAQ (reference sequence). The CDR3 runs 14 residues.